This T cell receptor beta chain is drawn from a study of OX40 agonist ivuxolimab in advanced cancers. About the research overall: Dose-escalation patients suffered from hepatocellular carcinoma, melanoma, renal cell or head and neck cancer.

Patients with autoimmune history or systemic immunosuppression were excluded. Blood draws occurred at baseline, cycle 4 day 1, and cycle 7 day 1. Assay used: immunoSEQ multiplex PCR; TCRdb lists only in-frame clones, some missing. Of 85,000 or so clones listed, around 86% are singletons. The input for sequencing was CD4+ or CD8+ T cells sorted from blood, taken in a trial of the OX40 agonist ivuxolimab. The clonotype originates from an adult with an advanced solid tumor such as melanoma, head and neck, liver or kidney cancer.

The CDR3 region is CASSPPGSTDTQYF. CDR3 DNA sequence: TGTGCCAGCAGCCCGCCAGGCAGCACAGATACGCAGTATTTT. The V gene is TRBV5-4, the J gene TRBJ2-3; D call uncertain. The ends were cut back, 4 bases at V and 0 bases at J, with 9 bases in the middle. The CDR3 has 14 residues. The germline V gene encodes CDR1 SGHNT and CDR2 YYREEE (reference sequence).